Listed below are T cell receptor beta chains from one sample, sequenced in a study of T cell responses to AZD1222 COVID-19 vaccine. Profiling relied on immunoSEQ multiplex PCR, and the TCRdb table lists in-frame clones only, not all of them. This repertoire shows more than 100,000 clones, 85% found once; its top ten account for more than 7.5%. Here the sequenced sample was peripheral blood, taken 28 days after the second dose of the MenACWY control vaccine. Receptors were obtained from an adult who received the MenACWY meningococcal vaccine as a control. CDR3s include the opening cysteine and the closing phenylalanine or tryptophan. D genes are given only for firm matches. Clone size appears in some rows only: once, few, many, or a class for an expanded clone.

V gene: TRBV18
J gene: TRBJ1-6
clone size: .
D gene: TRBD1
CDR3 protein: CASSPTDRGKGSPLHF
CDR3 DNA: TGTGCCAGCTCACCCACGGACAGGGGTAAAGGTTCACCCCTCCACTTT

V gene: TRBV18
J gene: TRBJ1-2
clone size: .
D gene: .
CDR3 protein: CASSPGDNNYGYTF
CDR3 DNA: TGTGCCAGCTCACCGGGGGACAACAACTATGGCTACACCTTC

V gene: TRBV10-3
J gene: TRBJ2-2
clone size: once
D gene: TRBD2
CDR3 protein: CAISEVASGGPGELFF
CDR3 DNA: TGTGCCATCAGTGAGGTCGCTAGCGGGGGGCCCGGGGAGCTGTTTTTT

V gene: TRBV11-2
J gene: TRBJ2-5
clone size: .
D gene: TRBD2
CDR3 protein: CASSLGSSGVETQYF
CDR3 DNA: TGTGCCAGCAGCTTAGGCTCTAGCGGGGTAGAGACCCAGTACTTC

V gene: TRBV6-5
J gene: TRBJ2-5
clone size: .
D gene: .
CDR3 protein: CASSPQLEETQYF
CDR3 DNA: TGTGCCAGCAGTCCCCAGCTCGAGGAGACCCAGTACTTC

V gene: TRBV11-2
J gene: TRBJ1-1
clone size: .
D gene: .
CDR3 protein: CASSASRNTEAFF
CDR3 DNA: TGTGCCAGCAGCGCATCACGAAACACTGAAGCTTTCTTT

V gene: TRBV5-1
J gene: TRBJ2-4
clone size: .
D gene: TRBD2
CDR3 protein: CASSLGLAVAKNIQYF
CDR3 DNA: TGCGCCAGCAGCCTTGGACTAGCGGTAGCCAAAAACATTCAGTACTTC

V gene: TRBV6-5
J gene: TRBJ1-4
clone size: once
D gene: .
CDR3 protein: CASNTVGPGYEKLFF
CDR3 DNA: TGTGCCAGTAATACAGTGGGGCCCGGATATGAAAAACTGTTTTTT

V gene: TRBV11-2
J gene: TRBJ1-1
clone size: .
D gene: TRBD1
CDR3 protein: CASSSGTGVAYTEAFF
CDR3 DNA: TGTGCCAGCAGCTCCGGGACAGGGGTTGCGTACACTGAAGCTTTCTTT

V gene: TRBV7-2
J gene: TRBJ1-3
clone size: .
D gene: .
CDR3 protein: CASSLYALGGSSGNTIYF
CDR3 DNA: TGTGCCAGCTCCCTTTACGCCCTGGGGGGCTCCTCTGGAAACACCATATATTTT

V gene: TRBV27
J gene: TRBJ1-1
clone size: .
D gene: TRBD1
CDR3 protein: CASGEARGPSEAFF
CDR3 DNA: TGTGCCAGCGGGGAAGCCAGGGGGCCGTCGGAAGCTTTCTTT

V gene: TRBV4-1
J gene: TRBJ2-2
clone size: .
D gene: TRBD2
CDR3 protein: CASSRLAGGSGELFF
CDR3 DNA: TGCGCCAGCAGCCGCCTAGCGGGAGGATCCGGGGAGCTGTTTTTT

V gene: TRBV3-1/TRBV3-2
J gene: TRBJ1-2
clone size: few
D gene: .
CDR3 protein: CASSLTGIHDNYGYTF
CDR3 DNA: TGTGCCAGCAGCCTTACTGGAATACATGATAACTATGGCTACACCTTC

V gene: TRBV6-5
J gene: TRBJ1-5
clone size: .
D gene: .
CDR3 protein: CASSYGGGPQHF
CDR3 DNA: TGTGCCAGCAGTTACGGCGGGGGCCCCCAGCATTTT

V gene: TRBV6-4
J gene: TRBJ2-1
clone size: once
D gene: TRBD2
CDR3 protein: CASSDSRERRNNEQFF
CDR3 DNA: TGTGCCAGCAGTGACTCGCGGGAGAGACGTAACAATGAGCAGTTCTTC

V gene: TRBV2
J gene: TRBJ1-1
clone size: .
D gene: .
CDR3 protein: CASSGQSMNTEAFF
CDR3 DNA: TGTGCCAGCAGTGGACAGAGCATGAACACTGAAGCTTTCTTT

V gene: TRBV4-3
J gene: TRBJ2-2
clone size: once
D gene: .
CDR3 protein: CASSQDLNTGELFF
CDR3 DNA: TGCGCCAGCAGCCAAGATCTAAACACCGGGGAGCTGTTTTTT

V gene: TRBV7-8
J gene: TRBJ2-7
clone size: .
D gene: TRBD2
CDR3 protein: CASSLREGLYEQYF
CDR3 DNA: TGTGCCAGCAGCTTGCGGGAGGGCCTTTACGAGCAGTACTTC

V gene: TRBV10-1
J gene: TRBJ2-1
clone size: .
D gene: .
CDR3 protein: CASRGGSSSYNEQFF
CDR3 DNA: TGCGCCAGCAGAGGGGGGTCGAGCTCCTACAATGAGCAGTTCTTC

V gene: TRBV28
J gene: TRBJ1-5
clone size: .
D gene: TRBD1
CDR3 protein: CASSLRYLGGDQPQHF
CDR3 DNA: TGTGCCAGCAGCCTTAGGTATCTAGGGGGCGATCAGCCCCAGCATTTT

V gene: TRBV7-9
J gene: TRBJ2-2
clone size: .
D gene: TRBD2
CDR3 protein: CASIYPRGGKAGELFF
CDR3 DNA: TGTGCCAGCATCTACCCGCGGGGGGGTAAGGCCGGGGAGCTGTTTTTT

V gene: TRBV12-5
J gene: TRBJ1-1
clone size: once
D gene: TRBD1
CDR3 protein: CASGSRTGVNTEAFF
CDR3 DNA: TGTGCTAGTGGTTCCCGGACAGGGGTGAACACTGAAGCTTTCTTT

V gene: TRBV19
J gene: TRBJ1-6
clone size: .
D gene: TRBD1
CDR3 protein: CASSIGQGYNSPLHF
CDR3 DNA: TGTGCCAGTAGTATCGGACAGGGCTATAATTCACCCCTCCACTTT

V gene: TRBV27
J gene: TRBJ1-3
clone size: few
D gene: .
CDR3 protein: CASSWRQPSSGNTIYF
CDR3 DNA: TGTGCCAGCAGTTGGAGACAGCCCAGCTCTGGAAACACCATATATTTT

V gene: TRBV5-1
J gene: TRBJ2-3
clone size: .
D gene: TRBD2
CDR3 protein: CASSISGGSTDTQYF
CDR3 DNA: TGCGCCAGCAGCATTAGCGGGGGAAGCACAGATACGCAGTATTTT

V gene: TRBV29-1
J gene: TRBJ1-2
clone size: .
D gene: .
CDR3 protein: CSARDGTYGYTF
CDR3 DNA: TGCAGCGCCCGGGACGGTACCTATGGCTACACCTTC

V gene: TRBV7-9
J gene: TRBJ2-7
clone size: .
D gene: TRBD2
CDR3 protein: CASSQLAGGTQEQYF
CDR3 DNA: TGTGCCAGCAGCCAGCTAGCGGGAGGAACACAAGAGCAGTACTTC

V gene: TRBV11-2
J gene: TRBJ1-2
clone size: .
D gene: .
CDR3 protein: CASSPNRRGHGYGYTF
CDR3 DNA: TGTGCCAGCAGCCCTAATCGACGGGGGCACGGCTATGGCTACACCTTC

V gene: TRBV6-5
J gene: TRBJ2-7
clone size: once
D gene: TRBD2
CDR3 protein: CASSPKRERDYEQYF
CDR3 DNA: TGTGCCAGCAGTCCCAAGCGGGAGAGGGACTACGAGCAGTACTTC

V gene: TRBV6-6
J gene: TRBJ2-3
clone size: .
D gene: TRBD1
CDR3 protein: CASQRDRDSDTQYF
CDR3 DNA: TGTGCCAGTCAACGGGACAGGGATTCAGATACGCAGTATTTT

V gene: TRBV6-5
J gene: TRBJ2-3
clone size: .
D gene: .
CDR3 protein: CASSYEPWGADTQYF
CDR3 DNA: TGTGCCAGCAGTTACGAGCCATGGGGCGCAGATACGCAGTATTTT

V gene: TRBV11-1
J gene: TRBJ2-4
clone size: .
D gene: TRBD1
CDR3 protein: CASSRDSPRDIQYF
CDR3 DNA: TGTGCCAGCAGCCGGGACAGCCCCCGGGACATTCAGTACTTC

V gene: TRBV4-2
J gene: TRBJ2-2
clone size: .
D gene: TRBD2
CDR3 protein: CASSQFSRNLGGPGELFF
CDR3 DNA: TGTGCCAGCAGCCAATTTAGTCGGAATTTGGGAGGGCCCGGGGAGCTGTTTTTT

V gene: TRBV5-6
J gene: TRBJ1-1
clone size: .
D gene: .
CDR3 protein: CASSFTIQDMNTEAFF
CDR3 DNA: TGTGCCAGCAGCTTTACGATTCAGGATATGAACACTGAAGCTTTCTTT

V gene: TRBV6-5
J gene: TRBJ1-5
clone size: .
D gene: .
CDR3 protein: CASSNEREQPQHF
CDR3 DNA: TGTGCCAGCAGTAATGAAAGAGAACAGCCCCAGCATTTT

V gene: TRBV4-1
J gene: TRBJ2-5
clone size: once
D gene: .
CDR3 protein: CASSQIRRDFYRETQYF
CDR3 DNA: TGCGCCAGCAGCCAAATCCGCCGGGATTTTTACAGAGAGACCCAGTACTTC

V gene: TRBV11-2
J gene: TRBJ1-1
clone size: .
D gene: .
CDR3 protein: CASTIERGAVTEAFF
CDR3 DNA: TGTGCCAGCACCATTGAGCGGGGGGCGGTCACTGAAGCTTTCTTT

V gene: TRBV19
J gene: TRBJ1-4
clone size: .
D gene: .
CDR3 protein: CASNSVGGDEKLFF
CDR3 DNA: TGTGCCAGTAATTCAGTCGGAGGGGATGAAAAACTGTTTTTT